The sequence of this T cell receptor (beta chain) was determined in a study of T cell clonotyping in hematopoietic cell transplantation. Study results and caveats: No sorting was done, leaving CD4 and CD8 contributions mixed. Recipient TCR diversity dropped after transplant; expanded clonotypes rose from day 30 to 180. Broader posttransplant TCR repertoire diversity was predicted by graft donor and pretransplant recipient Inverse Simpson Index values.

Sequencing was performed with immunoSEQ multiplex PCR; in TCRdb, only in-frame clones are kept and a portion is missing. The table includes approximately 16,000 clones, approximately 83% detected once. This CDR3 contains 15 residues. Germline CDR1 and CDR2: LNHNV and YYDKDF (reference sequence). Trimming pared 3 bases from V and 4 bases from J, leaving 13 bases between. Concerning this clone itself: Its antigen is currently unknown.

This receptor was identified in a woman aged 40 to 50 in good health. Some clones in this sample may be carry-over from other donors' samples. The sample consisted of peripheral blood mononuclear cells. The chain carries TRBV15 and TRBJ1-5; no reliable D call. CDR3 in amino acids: CATSRRRTENQPQHF. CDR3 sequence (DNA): TGTGCCACCAGCAGGCGAAGGACTGAGAATCAGCCCCAGCATTTT.